One and the same sample provided the 7 T cell receptor beta chains below, sequenced in a study of shared clonotypes between healthy human individuals. The table came from immunoSEQ multiplex PCR; TCRdb's copy has only in-frame clones and leaves some out. The sample holds roughly 490,000 clones, over 60% seen once. Specimen: PBMCs. Receptor source: a woman aged 40 to 49 in good health. Some clones in this sample may be carry-over from other donors' samples.

This clone is a singleton in its sample. The CDR3 sequence: CASSLQGTGELFF. The DNA of the CDR3 is TGCGCCAGCAGCTTGCAGGGCACCGGGGAGCTGTTTTTT. The rearrangement joins TRBV5-1 to TRBJ2-2, with D perhaps matching TRBD1 (5 bases). The germline gives CDR1 SGHRS, CDR2 YFSETQ. Trimming left V 1 base short and J 4 bases short, with 5 bases between. This CDR3 contains 13 residues.

The chain uses TRBV2 and TRBJ2-7, with 9 bases fitting TRBD2. After removal of 7 bases from V and 6 bases from J, the junction contained 7 bases not matched to a gene. Germline CDR1 and CDR2: SNHLY and FYNNEI. The CDR3 is 13 residues long. This CDR3 is CASNAGGFGEQYF. The CDR3 bases are TGTGCCAGCAACGCGGGAGGGTTCGGCGAGCAGTACTTC. The complete variable domain, with remaining parts taken from reference TRBV2 and TRBJ2-7, reads EPEVTQTPSHQVTQMGQEVILRCVPISNHLYFYWYRQILGQKVEFLVSFYNNEISEKSEIFDDQFSVERPDGSNFTLKIRSTKLEDSAMYFCASNAGGFGEQYFGPGTRLTVT.

V gene TRBV2 combines with J gene TRBJ2-1; 8 nucleotides match TRBD2. This CDR3 spans 12 amino acids. The V and J ends lost 5 bases and 10 bases, in that order; junction bases with no gene match: 4. Germline V gives CDR1 SNHLY, CDR2 FYNNEI. The CDR3 reads CASSSLAGEQFF. The CDR3 DNA follows: TGTGCCAGCAGTTCATTAGCGGGAGAGCAGTTCTTC.

The V gene is TRBV11-2, the J gene TRBJ1-2, with a weak D call TRBD1 (5 bases). CDR3 length: 13 residues. Germline V gives CDR1 SGHAT, CDR2 FQNNGV. V was clipped by 5 bases and J by 4 bases, with 11 bases between them. CDR3 sequence reads: CASSPWGGYGYTF. The CDR3 DNA reads TGTGCCAGCAGCCCATGGGGGGGCTATGGCTACACCTTC.

The rearrangement links TRBV4-2 to TRBJ2-1; 8 positions match TRBD2. The CDR3 length is 17 residues. Germline V gives CDR1 LGHNA, CDR2 YNFKEQ. Losses at the gene ends were 0 bases for V and 3 bases for J; bases not matched to a gene: 7. DNA for the CDR3: TGTGCCAGCAGCCAAGAGCCCTCTACTAGCGGCTACAATGAGCAGTTCTTC. Protein product: CASSQEPSTSGYNEQFF.

The chain joins TRBV27 to TRBJ1-2; 8 bases are shared with TRBD1. CDR1 and CDR2 (germline): MNHEY, SMNVEV (reference sequence). The CDR3 extends over 15 amino acids. V lost 4 bases and J lost 7; bases outside the gene matches: 11. The CDR3 DNA reads TGTGCCAGCAGTTGGGACAGGCGCCCTTCGAGTGGCTACACCTTC. Protein sequence: CASSWDRRPSSGYTF.

This clone was observed at least ten times. J is TRBJ2-5 and V is TRBV30, with D possibly called TRBD1 or TRBD2 (5 bases each). CDR3 length: 13 residues. Germline-derived CDR1 and CDR2 are GTSNPN and SVGIG (reference sequence). Trimming shortened V by 3 bases and J by 5 bases, and 13 bases separated the two germline ends. The CDR3 DNA follows: TGTGCCTGGAGCAGAGGGGAGTGGGAGACCCAGTACTTC. This codes for CAWSRGEWETQYF.